A selection of T cell receptor beta chains follows, all from one sample in a study of shared clonotypes between healthy human individuals. Sequenced by immunoSEQ multiplex PCR; TCRdb stores in-frame clones only, minus some. Seen here are about 480,000 clones, 60% to 85% observed once, and the top ten hold 10% to 15%. Sequenced sample: PBMCs. Every receptor here comes from a woman between 35 and 50 years old in good health. Some clones in this sample may be carry-over from other donors' samples. Each CDR3 is given with its conserved first and last residue. A D gene is named only where the DNA matches it firmly. Size tells how often a clone was seen (once, few, many) or the class of an expanded clone, and some rows leave it out.

J | D | size | V | CDR3 | DNA
TRBJ2-7 | - | - | TRBV18 | CASSPRDEQYF | TGTGCCAGCTCACCGCGGGACGAGCAGTACTTC
TRBJ2-3 | TRBD2 | - | TRBV12-5 | CASGLVLREKVDTQYF | TGTGCTAGTGGTTTGGTCCTGCGGGAGAAAGTAGATACGCAGTATTTT
TRBJ2-6 | TRBD1 | - | TRBV9 | CASSVVHRGDEANVLTF | TGTGCCAGCAGCGTAGTTCACAGGGGTGACGAGGCCAACGTCCTGACTTTC
TRBJ2-5 | - | - | TRBV14 | CASSQLRPDMMETQYF | TGTGCCAGCAGCCAATTACGTCCCGACATGATGGAGACCCAGTACTTC
TRBJ1-2 | - | once | TRBV5-4 | CASSPWQGRNYGYTF | TGTGCCAGCAGCCCGTGGCAGGGAAGGAACTATGGCTACACCTTC
TRBJ2-7 | - | - | TRBV6-1 | CASTGAREQYF | TGTGCCAGCACGGGGGCCAGAGAGCAGTACTTC
TRBJ2-1 | TRBD2 | - | TRBV5-1 | CASSTRTSGAYNEQFF | TGCGCCAGCAGCACCCGGACTAGCGGGGCCTACAATGAGCAGTTCTTC
TRBJ1-2 | - | few | TRBV19 | CASTEGGGYGYTF | TGTGCCAGCACAGAGGGTGGGGGCTATGGCTACACCTTC
TRBJ1-4 | TRBD1 | - | TRBV19 | CASSAGGTNEKLFF | TGTGCCAGCTCCGCAGGGGGAACTAATGAAAAACTGTTTTTT
TRBJ1-2 | - | - | TRBV7-2 | CASRPSGSGYGYTF | TGTGCCAGCAGACCCTCGGGGTCCGGTTATGGCTACACCTTC
TRBJ2-7 | TRBD1 | - | TRBV25-1 | CASSVAGGSGEQYF | TGTGCCAGCAGTGTAGCAGGGGGCTCTGGGGAGCAGTACTTC
TRBJ2-1 | - | - | TRBV7-9 | CASPSYNEQFF | TGTGCCAGCCCCTCCTACAATGAGCAGTTCTTC
TRBJ2-3 | - | few | TRBV1 | CTPLPLTSGEPIKADTQYF | TGCACCCCCCTCCCTCTCACTAGCGGGGAACCAATCAAGGCAGATACGCAGTATTTT
TRBJ2-5 | - | - | TRBV29-1 | CSVQLAEETQYF | TGCAGCGTCCAGCTAGCAGAAGAGACCCAGTACTTC
TRBJ1-6 | TRBD1 | - | TRBV27 | CASSTTGANSYSPLHF | TGTGCCAGCAGTACGACAGGGGCGAATTCTTATTCACCCCTCCACTTT
TRBJ2-2 | - | - | TRBV18 | CASSPISQTGELFF | TGTGCCAGCTCGCCCATTAGCCAGACCGGGGAGCTGTTTTTT
TRBJ2-7 | - | once | TRBV11-2 | CASSLDFDIYEQYF | TGTGCCAGCAGCTTAGATTTCGATATCTACGAGCAGTACTTC
TRBJ1-2 | TRBD1 | many | TRBV6-1 | CASRTFFWDSYGYTF | TGTGCCAGCAGAACTTTTTTCTGGGACAGCTATGGCTACACCTTC
TRBJ2-1 | - | - | TRBV4-2 | CASSQDLASGNEQFF | TGTGCCAGCAGCCAAGATTTAGCGAGCGGAAATGAGCAGTTCTTC
TRBJ1-1 | TRBD1 | - | TRBV4-1 | CASSQPTDRGRGEAFF | TGCGCCAGCAGCCAGCCAACTGACAGGGGGCGAGGGGAAGCTTTCTTT
TRBJ2-1 | TRBD2 | - | TRBV7-3 | CASSLGSSGRDEQFF | TGTGCCAGCAGCTTAGGTTCTAGCGGGAGGGACGAGCAGTTCTTC
TRBJ2-7 | TRBD2 | - | TRBV30 | CAWRHPAGYYEQYF | TGTGCCTGGAGGCATCCAGCGGGATATTACGAGCAGTACTTC
TRBJ1-5 | TRBD1 | - | TRBV2 | CASTRNRGGDLPQHF | TGTGCCAGTACTAGAAACAGGGGCGGGGATCTGCCCCAGCATTTT
TRBJ2-7 | TRBD1 | - | TRBV5-4 | CASSTRTGGLYEQYF | TGTGCCAGCAGCACCAGGACAGGGGGCCTTTACGAGCAGTACTTC
TRBJ1-1 | - | - | TRBV4-1 | CASSRRERAQDEAFF | TGCGCCAGCAGCCGACGGGAAAGGGCCCAGGACGAAGCTTTCTTT
TRBJ2-1 | - | - | TRBV28 | CASSLLQGGYNEQFF | TGTGCCAGCAGTTTATTACAGGGCGGGTACAATGAGCAGTTCTTC
TRBJ2-3 | TRBD2 | - | TRBV6-4 | CASSSRPSGADTQYF | TGTGCCAGCAGTTCTCGTCCTAGCGGGGCAGATACGCAGTATTTT
TRBJ2-7 | TRBD1 | - | TRBV5-4 | CASSLKTGKSYEQYF | TGTGCCAGCAGCCTCAAGACAGGGAAGTCCTACGAGCAGTACTTC
TRBJ1-6 | - | - | TRBV5-4 | CASSQGSGNSPLHF | TGTGCCAGCAGCCAAGGTTCCGGTAATTCACCCCTCCACTTT
TRBJ1-2 | - | - | TRBV5-4 | CASSLVGLGPLGYTF | TGTGCCAGCAGCTTGGTGGGCCTGGGGCCACTTGGCTACACCTTC
TRBJ2-7 | - | - | TRBV7-3 | CASSLGLDYEQYF | TGTGCCAGCAGCTTAGGGCTAGATTACGAGCAGTACTTC
TRBJ2-4 | - | - | TRBV7-9 | CASSLAGAVFNIQYF | TGTGCCAGCAGCTTAGCAGGGGCTGTCTTTAACATTCAGTACTTC
TRBJ2-1 | TRBD2 | - | TRBV7-3 | CASSGIAGGANNEQFF | TGTGCCAGCAGCGGGATAGCGGGAGGGGCCAACAATGAGCAGTTCTTC
TRBJ2-7 | - | - | TRBV28 | CASSLYGSYEQYF | TGTGCCAGCAGTTTGTATGGGTCCTACGAGCAGTACTTC
TRBJ2-3 | - | - | TRBV7-2 | CASTRGVGEGDTQYF | TGTGCCAGCACTAGAGGGGTAGGGGAAGGAGATACGCAGTATTTT
TRBJ1-2 | - | - | TRBV10-3 | CAISDLTSGGSANYGYTF | TGTGCCATCAGTGACTTAACTTCGGGGGGCTCTGCTAACTATGGCTACACCTTC
TRBJ2-5 | - | - | TRBV6-5 | CASSTGRWETQYF | TGTGCCAGCAGCACAGGGCGGTGGGAGACCCAGTACTTC
TRBJ2-5 | TRBD2 | - | TRBV10-3 | CAISESGGRQETQYF | TGTGCCATCAGTGAGTCCGGGGGGAGACAAGAGACCCAGTACTTC
TRBJ2-2 | - | - | TRBV2 | CASGSLGTGELFF | TGTGCCAGTGGTTCCCTGGGAACCGGGGAGCTGTTTTTT
TRBJ2-7 | TRBD2 | few | TRBV5-6 | CASSRGLVSSYEQYF | TGTGCCAGCAGCCGGGGACTAGTCAGCTCCTACGAGCAGTACTTC
TRBJ2-3 | TRBD1 | - | TRBV5-1 | CATRQATGPTDTQYF | TGCGCCACCCGACAGGCGACAGGGCCCACAGATACGCAGTATTTT
TRBJ2-1 | - | few | TRBV11-1 | CASSPVTLGLGQFF | TGTGCCAGCAGCCCAGTAACCCTCGGGCTCGGGCAGTTCTTC
TRBJ2-2 | - | - | TRBV7-8 | CASSFGRGTGELFF | TGTGCCAGCAGCTTCGGCAGGGGTACCGGGGAGCTGTTTTTT
TRBJ1-2 | TRBD1 | - | TRBV11-2 | CASSARQGLGGYTF | TGTGCCAGCAGCGCCAGACAGGGGCTGGGTGGCTACACCTTC
TRBJ1-1 | TRBD1 | - | TRBV4-2 | CASSQDGGQVLGDTEAFF | TGTGCCAGCAGCCAAGATGGGGGACAGGTACTTGGGGACACTGAAGCTTTCTTT
TRBJ2-7 | - | few | TRBV27 | CASSPPPGLMYEQYF | TGTGCCAGCAGTCCACCTCCCGGACTGATGTACGAGCAGTACTTC
TRBJ2-6 | TRBD1 | - | TRBV27 | CASSLSGTAGANVLTF | TGTGCCAGCAGTTTATCAGGGACAGCAGGGGCCAACGTCCTGACTTTC
TRBJ1-2 | TRBD1 | - | TRBV5-1 | CASSDVQGYGYTF | TGCGCCAGCAGCGACGTACAGGGGTATGGCTACACCTTC
TRBJ1-5 | - | few | TRBV30 | CAWSFNQPQHF | TGTGCCTGGAGTTTTAATCAGCCCCAGCATTTT
TRBJ2-1 | - | - | TRBV28 | CASSSQQASGNEQFF | TGTGCCAGCAGTTCACAACAGGCGAGTGGTAATGAGCAGTTCTTC
TRBJ2-7 | TRBD2 | - | TRBV7-3 | CASSLIRGGSAYEQYF | TGTGCCAGCAGCTTAATCCGGGGCGGGAGTGCGTACGAGCAGTACTTC
TRBJ1-2 | - | - | TRBV4-2 | CASSQGHDGAGSYGYTF | TGTGCCAGCAGCCAAGGACACGACGGGGCGGGAAGTTATGGCTACACCTTC
TRBJ2-1 | TRBD2 | - | TRBV4-2 | CASSQEILAEPNEQFF | TGTGCCAGCAGCCAAGAGATACTAGCGGAGCCGAATGAGCAGTTCTTC
TRBJ2-3 | - | - | TRBV7-3 | CASSPQPSSSTDTQYF | TGTGCCAGCAGCCCTCAACCGAGTAGTAGCACAGATACGCAGTATTTT
TRBJ2-1 | TRBD1 | - | TRBV6-5 | CASSRTGINNEQFF | TGTGCCAGCAGTAGGACAGGGATAAACAATGAGCAGTTCTTC
TRBJ1-4 | - | - | TRBV5-1 | CASSLGTAYNEKLFF | TGCGCCAGCAGCTTGGGGACAGCATATAATGAAAAACTGTTTTTT
TRBJ2-4 | TRBD1 | few | TRBV2 | CASRTGQELAKNIQYF | TGTGCCAGCAGAACTGGACAGGAGCTAGCCAAAAACATTCAGTACTTC
TRBJ2-5 | - | - | TRBV12-5 | CASGPSPPGTQYF | TGTGCTAGTGGTCCGAGCCCACCGGGGACCCAGTACTTC
TRBJ1-4 | - | - | TRBV10-3 | CAISESYEKLFF | TGTGCCATCAGTGAGTCATATGAAAAACTGTTTTTT